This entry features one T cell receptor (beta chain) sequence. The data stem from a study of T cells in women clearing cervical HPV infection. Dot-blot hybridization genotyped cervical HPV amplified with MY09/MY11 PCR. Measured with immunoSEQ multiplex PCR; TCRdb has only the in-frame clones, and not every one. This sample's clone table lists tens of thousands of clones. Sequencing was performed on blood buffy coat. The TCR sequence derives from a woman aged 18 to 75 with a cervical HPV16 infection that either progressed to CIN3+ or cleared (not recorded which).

The CDR3 sequence is CSVIKSGSSYNEQFF. The sequenced part of the CDR3 DNA is TGCAGTGTAATCAAGAGCGGGAGCTCCTACAATGAG. The rearrangement links TRBV20-1 to TRBJ2-1; 8 bases match TRBD2. The CDR3 goes on 3 residues after the read ends, and that part is filled in from the germline J gene. The V gene's germline CDR1 is DFQATT and CDR2 SNEGSKA (reference sequence). CDR3 size: 15 residues. V was pared by 7 bases and J by 0 bases, with 8 bases of the junction left unmatched.